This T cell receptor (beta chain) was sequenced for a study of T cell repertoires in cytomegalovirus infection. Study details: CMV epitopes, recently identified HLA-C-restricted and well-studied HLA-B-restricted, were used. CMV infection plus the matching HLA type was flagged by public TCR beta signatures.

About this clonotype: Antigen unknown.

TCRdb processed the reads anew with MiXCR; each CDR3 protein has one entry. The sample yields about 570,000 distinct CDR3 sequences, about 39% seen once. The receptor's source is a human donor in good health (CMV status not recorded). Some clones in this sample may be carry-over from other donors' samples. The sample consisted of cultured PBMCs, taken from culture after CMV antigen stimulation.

Here the CDR3 reads CASSMVGGGLSGNEQFF. The CDR3, as DNA: TGTGCCAGTAGTATGGTGGGAGGGGGCCTTTCAGGGAATGAGCAGTTCTTC. The chain carries TRBV19 and TRBJ2-1; D is tentatively TRBD1 or TRBD2 (7 bases each). Germline V gene lookup returns CDR1 LNHDA and CDR2 SQIVND (reference sequence). The length of the CDR3 is 17 residues. V lost 3 bases to trimming and J lost 7 bases, with 22 bases between them. The full variable domain, with the rest looked up from reference TRBV19 and TRBJ2-1, is DGGITQSPKYLFRKEGQNVTLSCEQNLNHDAMYWYRQDPGQGLRLIYYSQIVNDFQKGDIAEGYSVSREKKESFPLTVTSAQKNPTAFYLCASSMVGGGLSGNEQFFGPGTRLTVL.